This T cell receptor beta chain comes out of a study of glioma-infiltrating T cells after dendritic cell vaccination. About the study: Patients received three intradermal dendritic cell vaccine injections at biweekly intervals.

Regarding this clone: Its specificity is unknown.

Generated by immunoSEQ multiplex PCR, the TCRdb table keeps only in-frame clones and is missing some. This sample carries 70,000 to 90,000 clones, roughly four fifths of them seen once, and the ten largest clones take under 8%. Study-wide results and caveats: TCR clonality showed no direct relationship with survival.

The time point is: after dendritic cell vaccination, including at tumor progression/relapse. With V trimmed by 3 bases and J by 1 base, 7 bases remained unmatched. Germline CDR1 is SQVTM and CDR2 is ANQGSEA. CDR3 length: 15 amino acids. The chain employs TRBV29-1 and TRBJ1-1, with TRBD1 matching 8 bases. Source: blood, taken after dendritic cell vaccination. The receptor comes from a human donor with glioblastoma. CDR3: CSVDQAGGANTEAFF. CDR3 DNA sequence: TGCAGCGTTGATCAGGCAGGGGGCGCGAACACTGAAGCTTTCTTT.